What follows are 21 T cell receptor beta chains derived from one specimen sequenced in a study of T cells in Graves' hyperthyroidism and ophthalmopathy. Amplification of TCR beta CDR3 regions used RNA as the template. RT-PCR in the first round (using the HTBI primer set) targeted the TCR CDR3. One entry per CDR3 protein, called by TCRdb with MiXCR from the multiplex PCR reads. The data contain 800,000 or so distinct CDR3 sequences, 35% to 45% of them singletons. Sequenced material: blood. Source of these receptors: a young man with Graves' hyperthyroidism.

Many counts were recorded for this clonotype. The chain recombines TRBV9 with TRBJ1-1, with TRBD1 as a possible D gene (5 bases). The CDR3 loop spans 13 amino acids. From germline, CDR1 is SGDLS and CDR2 YYNGEE. V shed 3 bases and J shed 2 bases, with 8 bases lying between them. CDR3 region: CASSGDPNTEAFF. DNA of the CDR3: TGTGCCAGCAGCGGGGACCCTAACACTGAAGCTTTCTTT.

Only a few counts were recorded for this clonotype. The rearrangement links TRBV3-1 to TRBJ1-3, with unresolved D. This CDR3 spans 14 amino acids. Germline V gene data show CDR1 as LGHDT and CDR2 as YNNKEL (reference sequence). Trimming shortened V by 1 base and J by 0 bases, and 4 bases separated the two germline ends. In DNA, the CDR3 is TGTGCCAGCAGCCAAGGGGTCTCTGGAAACACCATATATTTT. Its protein product is CASSQGVSGNTIYF.

The chain uses TRBV7-2 and TRBJ1-1; D is undetermined. From germline, CDR1 is SGHTA and CDR2 FQGNSA. The CDR3 has 16 amino acids. Trimming cost V 5 bases and J 1 base, with 17 bases left between them. CDR3 DNA sequence: TGTGCCAGCAGCCAAGATTTCCCCCTGAGGAACACTGAAGCTTTCTTT. It codes for CASSQDFPLRNTEAFF.

J is TRBJ1-1 and V is TRBV20-1; possibly TRBD1 for D (6 bases). The CDR3 covers 14 residues. The V and J ends lost 3 bases and 6 bases respectively, with 17 bases between them. Germline loops: CDR1 DFQATT, CDR2 SNEGSKA (reference sequence). The CDR3: CSARIRDTTPEAFF. The CDR3 region has the DNA TGCAGTGCTAGGATACGGGACACAACCCCTGAAGCTTTCTTT.

The J gene is TRBJ1-1, the V gene TRBV5-1; D is uncertain. Trimming shortened V by 6 bases and J by 2 bases, and 14 bases separated the two germline ends. This CDR3 spans 14 amino acids. Germline CDR1 reads SGHRS; CDR2 reads YFSETQ. Here the CDR3 DNA reads TGCGCCAGCATGATAAGGTCCGAAAACACTGAAGCTTTCTTT. It is translated as CASMIRSENTEAFF.

The chain uses TRBV20-1 and TRBJ2-7; 9 bases are shared with TRBD1. Germline V gene lookup returns CDR1 DFQATT and CDR2 SNEGSKA (reference sequence). The CDR3 sequence is 14 residues long. Losses at the gene ends were 5 bases for V and 5 bases for J; bases not matched to a gene: 10. The CDR3 sequence is CSAEIGTGRDEQYF. CDR3 bases: TGCAGTGCTGAAATCGGGACAGGGCGCGACGAGCAGTACTTC.

This clonotype was seen only a few times. The chain is built from TRBV7-2 and TRBJ1-1; no firm D call. Germline CDR1 is SGHTA and CDR2 is FQGNSA. Trimming left V 2 bases short and J 5 bases short, with 12 bases between. The CDR3 spans 14 residues. The CDR3 DNA reads as TGTGCCAGCAGCTTATTTTGGGTGGGAACTGAAGCTTTCTTT. Residues: CASSLFWVGTEAFF.

This clonotype was seen repeatedly, ten times or more. The V gene is TRBV19, the J gene TRBJ1-2; TRBD1 aligns across 8 bases. This CDR3 region has 12 residues. CDR1 is LNHDA and CDR2 is SQIVND in the germline V gene (reference sequence). The trim removed 9 bases at V and 7 bases at J, leaving 7 bases unmatched. DNA of the CDR3: TGTGCCAGCGACCAGGGGGCGCGTGGCTACACCTTC. Translated, it gives CASDQGARGYTF.

This clonotype came up a few times. A much larger clone is a single base away; this may be a read error. This rearrangement joins TRBV9 to TRBJ1-1; no clear D gene. Germline V gives CDR1 SGDLS, CDR2 YYNGEE. This CDR3 comprises 13 residues. Trimming removed 4 bases from V and 1 base from J, with 8 bases in between. The CDR3 sequence: CASSQLENTEAFF. CDR3 DNA: TGTGCCAGCAGCCAACTGGAGAACACTGAAGCTTTCTTT.

This clonotype has at least ten counts. This sequence joins TRBV19 and TRBJ2-6, with 8 nucleotides matching TRBD1. Looked up from germline, CDR1 is LNHDA and CDR2 is SQIVND (reference sequence). This CDR3 is built from 16 residues. V shed 6 bases and J 2 bases; nucleotides not matched to a gene: 6. In DNA form, the CDR3 reads TGTGCCAGTAGCGACAGGGGCGGGACTGGGGCCAACGTCCTGACTTTC. It encodes CASSDRGGTGANVLTF.

On this clonotype itself: An end of the junction differs from the germline gene, which may be a read error. This rearrangement joins TRBV6-1 to TRBJ2-7; the D is unclear. The germline gives CDR1 MNHNS, CDR2 SASEGT. The CDR3 has 16 amino acids. This chain's CDR3 is CGSILGSDASSYEQYF. In DNA, the CDR3 is TGTGGCAGCATTCTGGGTTCGGACGCCAGCTCCTACGAGCAGTACTTC.

In its sample, this clonotype was seen many times. This chain joins TRBV15 and TRBJ2-2; D may correspond to TRBD1 or TRBD2 (6 bases each). This CDR3 has 15 amino acids. V was cut by 5 bases and J by 2 bases, with 12 bases left in between. The germline CDR1 and CDR2 sequences are LNHNV and YYDKDF (reference sequence). CDR3 protein: CATSSEGGNTGELFF. The CDR3 coding sequence is TGTGCCACCAGCTCGGAGGGGGGCAACACCGGGGAGCTGTTTTTT. Using reference TRBV15 and TRBJ2-2 for the parts outside the CDR3, the full variable domain is DAMVIQNPRYQVTQFGKPVTLSCSQTLNHNVMYWYQQKSSQAPKLLFHYYDKDFNNEADTPDNFQSRRPNTSFCFLDIRSPGLGDTAMYLCATSSEGGNTGELFFGEGSRLTVL.

In this sample, this clonotype turned up once. The V and J genes are TRBV29-1 and TRBJ1-2, with D uncertain. The V and J ends lost 4 bases and 5 bases respectively, with 11 bases between them. Per germline, CDR1 SQVTM and CDR2 ANQGSEA. This CDR3 is built from 12 residues. The CDR3 here is CSVGVSGYGYTF. The CDR3 DNA is TGCAGCGTTGGAGTATCTGGGTATGGCTACACCTTC.

This clonotype appeared a few times. The chain has TRBV5-1 and TRBJ1-2; 7 bases align to TRBD1. Germline V gene sequence: CDR1 SGHRS, CDR2 YFSETQ. This CDR3 spans 13 amino acids. With 4 bases clipped from V and 5 bases from J, the junction kept 5 bases outside the gene matches. The CDR3 loop reads CASSQDRTYGYTF. The CDR3 region has the DNA TGCGCCAGCAGCCAGGACAGGACTTATGGCTACACCTTC.

A note on this clonotype: The junction shows a germline mismatch at one end, possibly a read error. The genes are TRBV20-1 and TRBJ2-7; perhaps D is TRBD1 or TRBD2 (5 bases each). CDR3 length: 14 residues. In germline, CDR1 is DFQATT, CDR2 SNEGSKA (reference sequence). The CDR3 sequence: CSARADRRGYEQHF. Here the CDR3 DNA reads TGCAGTGCTAGAGCCGACCGTCGGGGCTACGAGCAGCACTTC.

This clonotype was detected many times. The gene calls are TRBV9 and TRBJ2-5; D uncertain. V was clipped by 0 bases and J by 1 base, with 10 bases between them. This CDR3 is 15 amino acids long. Germline-derived CDR1 and CDR2 are SGDLS and YYNGEE. CDR3 protein: CASSVVGSVQETQYF. CDR3 coding DNA: TGTGCCAGCAGCGTAGTCGGATCGGTCCAAGAGACCCAGTACTTC.

This chain joins TRBV29-1 and TRBJ2-7; 10 nucleotides agree with TRBD1. Germline CDR1 and CDR2: SQVTM and ANQGSEA. The CDR3 loop spans 12 amino acids. J was trimmed by 5 bases and V by 8 bases; bases with no gene match: 6. DNA for the CDR3: TGCAGCTCCCGGACAGGGGGGAACGAGCAGTACTTC. Translated: CSSRTGGNEQYF.

Concerning this clonotype itself: Its ends do not fully match the called genes, so a read error is possible. The CDR3 sequence is CASQADTGELVF. Here the CDR3 DNA reads TGTGCCAGCCAGGCGGACACCGGGGAGCTGGTTTTT. The chain combines TRBV7-9 with TRBJ2-2, with D possibly being TRBD1 or TRBD2 (5 bases each). CDR1 SEHNR and CDR2 FQNEAQ come from the germline V gene (reference sequence). The CDR3 has 12 amino acids.

The V call is TRBV7-9, the J call TRBJ2-2, with TRBD1 as a possible D gene (5 bases). V lost 4 bases and J lost 0, with 15 bases in between. CDR1 SEHNR and CDR2 FQNEAQ come from the germline V gene (reference sequence). CDR3 length equals 17 residues. In DNA form, the CDR3 reads TGTGCCAGCAGCTCGGGTACCCAGGGCCCGAACACCGGGGAGCTGTTTTTT. Translating it yields CASSSGTQGPNTGELFF.

This clonotype was detected a few times. In nucleotides, the CDR3 is TGTGCCACCAGCAGAGACGCGGGACAGGCGAGGACCCAGTACTTC. This codes for CATSRDAGQARTQYF. The chain carries TRBV15 and TRBJ2-5, with TRBD1 matching 8 bases. CDR1 and CDR2 from the germline V gene are LNHNV and YYDKDF (reference sequence). Trimming cost V 0 bases and J 7 bases; bases outside gene matches: 7. The CDR3 sequence is 15 residues long.

This clonotype was seen many times. V and J are TRBV15 and TRBJ2-7; D is possibly TRBD1 (6 bases). V shed 0 bases and J shed 3 bases, with 12 bases lying between them. CDR1 LNHNV and CDR2 YYDKDF come from the germline V gene (reference sequence). This CDR3 region has 15 residues. The CDR3, as DNA: TGTGCCACCAGCAGAGATGAGGGCAGGGGCTACGAGCAGTACTTC. Protein sequence: CATSRDEGRGYEQYF.